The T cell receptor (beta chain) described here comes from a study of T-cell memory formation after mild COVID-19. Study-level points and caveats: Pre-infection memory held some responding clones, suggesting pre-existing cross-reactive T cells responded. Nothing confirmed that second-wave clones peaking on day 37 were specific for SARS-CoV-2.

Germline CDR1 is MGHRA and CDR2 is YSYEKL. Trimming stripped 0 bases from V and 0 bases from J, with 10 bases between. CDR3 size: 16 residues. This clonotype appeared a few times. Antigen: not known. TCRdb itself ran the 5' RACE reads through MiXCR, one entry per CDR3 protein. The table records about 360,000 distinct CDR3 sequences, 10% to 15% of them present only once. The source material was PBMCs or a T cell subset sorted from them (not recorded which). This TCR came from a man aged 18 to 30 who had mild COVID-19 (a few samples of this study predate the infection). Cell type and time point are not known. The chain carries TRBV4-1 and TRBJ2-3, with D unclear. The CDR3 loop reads CASSQESFPSTDTQYF. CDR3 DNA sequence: TGCGCCAGCAGCCAAGAAAGCTTCCCTAGCACAGATACGCAGTATTTT.